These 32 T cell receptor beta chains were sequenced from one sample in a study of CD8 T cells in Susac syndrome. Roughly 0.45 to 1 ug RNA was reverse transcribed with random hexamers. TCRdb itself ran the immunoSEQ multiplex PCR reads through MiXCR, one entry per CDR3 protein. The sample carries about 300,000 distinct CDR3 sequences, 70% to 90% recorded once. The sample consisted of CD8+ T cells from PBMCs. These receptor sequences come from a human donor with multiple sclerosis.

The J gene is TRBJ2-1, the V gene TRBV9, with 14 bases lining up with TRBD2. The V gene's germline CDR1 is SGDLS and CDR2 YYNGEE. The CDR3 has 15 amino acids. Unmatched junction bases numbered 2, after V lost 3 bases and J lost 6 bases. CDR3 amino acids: CASSAGTSGSNEQFF. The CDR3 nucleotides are TGTGCCAGCAGCGCCGGGACTAGCGGGAGCAATGAGCAGTTCTTC.

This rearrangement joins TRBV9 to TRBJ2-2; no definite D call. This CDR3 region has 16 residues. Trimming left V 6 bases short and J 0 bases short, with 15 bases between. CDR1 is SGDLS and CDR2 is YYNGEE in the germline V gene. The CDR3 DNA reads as TGTGCCAGCAAACGGGCGGAAGAACCGAACACCGGGGAGCTGTTTTTT. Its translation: CASKRAEEPNTGELFF. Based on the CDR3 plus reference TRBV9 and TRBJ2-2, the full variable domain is DSGVTQTPKHLITATGQRVTLRCSPRSGDLSVYWYQQSLDQGLQFLIQYYNGEERAKGNILERFSAQQFPDLHSELNLSSLELGDSALYFCASKRAEEPNTGELFFGEGSRLTVL.

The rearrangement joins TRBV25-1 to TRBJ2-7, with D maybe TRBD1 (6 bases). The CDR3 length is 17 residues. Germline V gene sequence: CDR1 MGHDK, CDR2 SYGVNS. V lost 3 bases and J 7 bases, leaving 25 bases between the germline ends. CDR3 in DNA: TGTGCCAGCAGTGATTTGGGAGTGAGTGGGGTAAGGGGGGAGCAGTACTTC. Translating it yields CASSDLGVSGVRGEQYF.

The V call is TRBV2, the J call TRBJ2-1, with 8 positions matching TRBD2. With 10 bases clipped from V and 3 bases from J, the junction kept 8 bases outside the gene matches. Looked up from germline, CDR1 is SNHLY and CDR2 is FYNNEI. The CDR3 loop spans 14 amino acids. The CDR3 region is CAIPAGGVYNEQFF. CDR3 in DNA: TGTGCCATCCCGGCGGGGGGAGTCTACAATGAGCAGTTCTTC.

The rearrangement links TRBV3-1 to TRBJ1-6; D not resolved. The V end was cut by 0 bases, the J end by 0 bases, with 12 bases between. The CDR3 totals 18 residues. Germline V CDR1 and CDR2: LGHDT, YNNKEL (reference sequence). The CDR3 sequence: CASSQDAGSHSYNSPLHF. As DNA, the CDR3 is TGTGCCAGCAGCCAAGATGCGGGATCACACTCCTATAATTCACCCCTCCACTTT.

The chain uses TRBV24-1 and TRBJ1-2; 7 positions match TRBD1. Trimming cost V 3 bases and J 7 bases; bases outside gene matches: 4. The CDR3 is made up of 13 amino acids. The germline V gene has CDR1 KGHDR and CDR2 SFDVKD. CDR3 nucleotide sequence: TGTGCCACCAGTGATCCGACAGGGACTGGCTACACCTTC. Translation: CATSDPTGTGYTF.

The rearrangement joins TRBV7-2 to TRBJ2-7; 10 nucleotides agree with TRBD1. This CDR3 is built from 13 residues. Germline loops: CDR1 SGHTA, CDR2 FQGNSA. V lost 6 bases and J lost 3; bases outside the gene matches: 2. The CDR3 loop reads CASRGQGIYEQYF. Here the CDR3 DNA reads TGTGCCAGCAGGGGACAGGGGATCTACGAGCAGTACTTC.

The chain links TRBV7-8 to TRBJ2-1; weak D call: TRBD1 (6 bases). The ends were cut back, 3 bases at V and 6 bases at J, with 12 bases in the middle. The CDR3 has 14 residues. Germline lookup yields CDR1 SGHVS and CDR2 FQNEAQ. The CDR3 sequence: CASSFQGRGNEQFF. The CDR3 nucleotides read TGTGCCAGCAGCTTCCAGGGGAGAGGCAATGAGCAGTTCTTC.

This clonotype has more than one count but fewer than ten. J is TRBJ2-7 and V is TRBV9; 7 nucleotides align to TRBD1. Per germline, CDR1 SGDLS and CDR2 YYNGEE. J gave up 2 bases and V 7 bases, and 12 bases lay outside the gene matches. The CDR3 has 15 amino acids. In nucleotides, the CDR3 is TGTGCCAGCTCCTTAGGGGGCCAGGGGGCCTACGAGCAGTACTTC. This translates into CASSLGGQGAYEQYF. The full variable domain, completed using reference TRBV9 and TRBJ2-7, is DSGVTQTPKHLITATGQRVTLRCSPRSGDLSVYWYQQSLDQGLQFLIQYYNGEERAKGNILERFSAQQFPDLHSELNLSSLELGDSALYFCASSLGGQGAYEQYFGPGTRLTVT.

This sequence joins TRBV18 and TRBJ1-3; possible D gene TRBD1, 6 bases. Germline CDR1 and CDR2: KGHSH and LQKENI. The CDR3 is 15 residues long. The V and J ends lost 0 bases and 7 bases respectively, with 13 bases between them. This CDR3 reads CASSPPAGAWNTIYF. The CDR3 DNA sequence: TGTGCCAGCTCACCACCGGCAGGGGCTTGGAACACCATATATTTT.

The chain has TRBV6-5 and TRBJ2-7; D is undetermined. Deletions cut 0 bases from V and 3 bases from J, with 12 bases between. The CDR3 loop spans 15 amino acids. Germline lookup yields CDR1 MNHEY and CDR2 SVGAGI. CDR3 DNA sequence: TGTGCCAGCAGTTACTCCGCTTTTGGAAGCTACGAGCAGTACTTC. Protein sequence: CASSYSAFGSYEQYF.

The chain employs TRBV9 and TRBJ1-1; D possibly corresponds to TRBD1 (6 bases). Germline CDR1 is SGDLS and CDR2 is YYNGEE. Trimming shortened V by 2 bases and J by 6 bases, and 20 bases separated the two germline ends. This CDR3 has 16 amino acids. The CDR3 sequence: CASSVAFGGPGAEAFF. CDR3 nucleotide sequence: TGTGCCAGCAGCGTGGCCTTCGGAGGCCCAGGGGCTGAAGCTTTCTTT.

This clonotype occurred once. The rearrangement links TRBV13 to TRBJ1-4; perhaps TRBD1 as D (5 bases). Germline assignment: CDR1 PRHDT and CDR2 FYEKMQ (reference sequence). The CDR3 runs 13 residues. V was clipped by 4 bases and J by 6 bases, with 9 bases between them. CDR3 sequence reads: CASSSGPHEKLFF. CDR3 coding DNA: TGTGCCAGCAGCTCAGGGCCCCATGAAAAACTGTTTTTT.

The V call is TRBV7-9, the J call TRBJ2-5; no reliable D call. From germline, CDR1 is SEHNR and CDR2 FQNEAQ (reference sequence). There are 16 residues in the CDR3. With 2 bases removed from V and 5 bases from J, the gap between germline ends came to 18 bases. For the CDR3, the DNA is TGTGCCAGCAGCTTAACGGGCGGCTCCTTGAGGGAGACCCAGTACTTC. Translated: CASSLTGGSLRETQYF.

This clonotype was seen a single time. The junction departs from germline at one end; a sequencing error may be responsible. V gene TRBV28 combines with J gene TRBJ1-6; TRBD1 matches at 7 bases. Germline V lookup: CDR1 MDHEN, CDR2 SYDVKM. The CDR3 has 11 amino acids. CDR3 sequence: CASSLGTASSF. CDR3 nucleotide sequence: TGTGCCAGCAGTTTAGGGACAGCCAGCTCCTTT.

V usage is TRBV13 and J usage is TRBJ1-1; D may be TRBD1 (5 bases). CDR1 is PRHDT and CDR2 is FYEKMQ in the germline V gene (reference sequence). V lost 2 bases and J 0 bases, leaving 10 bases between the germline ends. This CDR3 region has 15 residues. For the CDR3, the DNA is TGTGCCAGCAGCTTAAGACAGTTCATGAACACTGAAGCTTTCTTT. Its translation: CASSLRQFMNTEAFF.

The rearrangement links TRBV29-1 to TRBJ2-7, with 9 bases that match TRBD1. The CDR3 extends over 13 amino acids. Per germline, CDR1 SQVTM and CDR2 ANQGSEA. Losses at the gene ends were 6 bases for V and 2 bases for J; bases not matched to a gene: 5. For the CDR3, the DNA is TGCAGCGTGCCGGGACAGGGTCCCTACGAGCAGTACTTC. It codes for CSVPGQGPYEQYF.

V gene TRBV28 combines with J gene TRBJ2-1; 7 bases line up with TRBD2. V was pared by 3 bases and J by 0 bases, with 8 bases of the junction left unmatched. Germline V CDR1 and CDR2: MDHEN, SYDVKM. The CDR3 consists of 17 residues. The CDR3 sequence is CASSLIIREGSYNEQFF. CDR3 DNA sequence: TGTGCCAGCAGTTTGATAATAAGGGAGGGCTCCTACAATGAGCAGTTCTTC. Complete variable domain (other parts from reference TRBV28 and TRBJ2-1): DVKVTQSSRYLVKRTGEKVFLECVQDMDHENMFWYRQDPGLGLRLIYFSYDVKMKEKGDIPEGYSVSREKKERFSLILESASTNQTSMYLCASSLIIREGSYNEQFFGPGTRLTVL.

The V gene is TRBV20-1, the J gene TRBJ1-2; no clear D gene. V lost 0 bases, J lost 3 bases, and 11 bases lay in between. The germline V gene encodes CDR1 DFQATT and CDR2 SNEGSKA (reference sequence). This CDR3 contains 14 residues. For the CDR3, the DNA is TGCAGTGCTAGAGACCCCGGGCGGGACTATGGCTACACCTTC. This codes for CSARDPGRDYGYTF.

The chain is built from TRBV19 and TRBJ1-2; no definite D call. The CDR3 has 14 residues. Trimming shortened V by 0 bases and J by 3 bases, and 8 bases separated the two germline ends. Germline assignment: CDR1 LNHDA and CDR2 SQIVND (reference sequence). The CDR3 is CASSIDRGHYGYTF. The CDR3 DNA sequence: TGTGCCAGTAGTATAGATCGCGGTCACTATGGCTACACCTTC.

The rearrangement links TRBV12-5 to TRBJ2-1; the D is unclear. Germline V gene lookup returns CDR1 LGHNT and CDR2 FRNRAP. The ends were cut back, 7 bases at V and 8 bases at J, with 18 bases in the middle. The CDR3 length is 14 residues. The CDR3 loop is CASAQKGMFHEQFF. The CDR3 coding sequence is TGTGCTAGTGCCCAAAAGGGAATGTTCCATGAGCAGTTCTTC.

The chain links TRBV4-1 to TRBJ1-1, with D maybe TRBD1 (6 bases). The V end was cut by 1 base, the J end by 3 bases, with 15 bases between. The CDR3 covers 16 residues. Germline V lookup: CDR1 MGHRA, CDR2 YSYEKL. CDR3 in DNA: TGCGCCAGCAGCCAAGCACAGGGTTTCCCAGACACTGAAGCTTTCTTT. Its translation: CASSQAQGFPDTEAFF.

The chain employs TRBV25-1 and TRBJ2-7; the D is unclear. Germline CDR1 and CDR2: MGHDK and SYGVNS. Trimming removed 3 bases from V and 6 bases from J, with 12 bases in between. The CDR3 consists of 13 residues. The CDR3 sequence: CASSDLAQGEQYF. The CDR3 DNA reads TGTGCCAGCAGTGACCTTGCCCAAGGCGAGCAGTACTTC.

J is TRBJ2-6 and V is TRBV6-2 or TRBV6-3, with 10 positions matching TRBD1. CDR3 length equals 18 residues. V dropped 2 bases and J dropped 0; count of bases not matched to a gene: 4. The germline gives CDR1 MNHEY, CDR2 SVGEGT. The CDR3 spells CASSYNRDRGSGANVLTF. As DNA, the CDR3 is TGTGCCAGCAGTTACAACCGGGACAGGGGCTCTGGGGCCAACGTCCTGACTTTC.

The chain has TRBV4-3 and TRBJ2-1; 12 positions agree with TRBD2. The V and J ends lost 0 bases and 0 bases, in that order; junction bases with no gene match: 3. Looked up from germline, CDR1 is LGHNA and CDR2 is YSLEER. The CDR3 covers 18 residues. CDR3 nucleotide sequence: TGCGCCAGCAGCCAAGACGCGACTAGCGGGAGCTCCTACAATGAGCAGTTCTTC. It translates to CASSQDATSGSSYNEQFF.

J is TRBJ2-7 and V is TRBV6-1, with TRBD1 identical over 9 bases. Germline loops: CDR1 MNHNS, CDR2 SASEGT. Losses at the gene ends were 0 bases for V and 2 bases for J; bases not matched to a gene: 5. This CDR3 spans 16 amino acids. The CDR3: CASSEAGTGLTYEQYF. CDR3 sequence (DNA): TGTGCCAGCAGTGAAGCTGGGACAGGGCTAACCTACGAGCAGTACTTC.

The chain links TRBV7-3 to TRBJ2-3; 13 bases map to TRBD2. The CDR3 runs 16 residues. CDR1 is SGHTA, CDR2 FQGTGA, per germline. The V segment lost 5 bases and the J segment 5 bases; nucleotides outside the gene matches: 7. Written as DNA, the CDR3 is TGTGCCAGCAGCCCCGGACTAGCGGGAGTTCTAGATACGCAGTATTTT. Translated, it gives CASSPGLAGVLDTQYF.

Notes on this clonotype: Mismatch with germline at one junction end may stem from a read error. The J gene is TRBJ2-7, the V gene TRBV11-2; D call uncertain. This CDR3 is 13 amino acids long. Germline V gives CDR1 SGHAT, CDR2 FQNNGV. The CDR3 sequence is CASSLVSPDIHLF. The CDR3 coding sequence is TGTGCCAGCAGCTTAGTATCGCCCGACATTCACCTTTTC.

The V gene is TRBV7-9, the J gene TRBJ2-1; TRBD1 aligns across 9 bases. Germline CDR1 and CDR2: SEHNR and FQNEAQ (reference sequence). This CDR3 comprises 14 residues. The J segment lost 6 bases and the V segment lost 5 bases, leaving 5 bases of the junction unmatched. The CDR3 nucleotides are TGTGCCAGCAGCCATCGGGACAGGGTCAATGAGCAGTTCTTC. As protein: CASSHRDRVNEQFF.

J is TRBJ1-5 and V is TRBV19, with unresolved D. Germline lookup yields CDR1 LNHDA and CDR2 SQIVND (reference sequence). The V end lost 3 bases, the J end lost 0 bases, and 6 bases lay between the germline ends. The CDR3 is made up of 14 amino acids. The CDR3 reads CASSMRDSNQPQHF. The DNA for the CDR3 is TGTGCCAGTAGTATGCGGGATAGCAATCAGCCCCAGCATTTT. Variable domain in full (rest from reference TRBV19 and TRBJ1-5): DGGITQSPKYLFRKEGQNVTLSCEQNLNHDAMYWYRQDPGQGLRLIYYSQIVNDFQKGDIAEGYSVSREKKESFPLTVTSAQKNPTAFYLCASSMRDSNQPQHFGDGTRLSIL.

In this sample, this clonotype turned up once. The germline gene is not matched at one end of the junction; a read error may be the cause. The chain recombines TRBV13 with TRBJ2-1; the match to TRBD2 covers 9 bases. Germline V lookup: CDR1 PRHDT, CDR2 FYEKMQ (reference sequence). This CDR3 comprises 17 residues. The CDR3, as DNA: TGTGCCAGCAGCTTAGTGGCGGGGGGGCCCTCCAACAATGAGCAGTTCTTC. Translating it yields CASSLVAGGPSNNEQFF.

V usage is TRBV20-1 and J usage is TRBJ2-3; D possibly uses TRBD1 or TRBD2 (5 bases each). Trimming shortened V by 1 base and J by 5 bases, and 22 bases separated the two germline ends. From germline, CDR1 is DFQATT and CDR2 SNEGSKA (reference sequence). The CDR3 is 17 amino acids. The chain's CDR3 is CSARAAIGATHIDTQYF. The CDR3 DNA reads TGCAGTGCTAGAGCGGCTATCGGGGCCACTCATATAGATACGCAGTATTTT.